Shown below are 26 T cell receptor beta chains from a single sample sequenced in a study of shared clonotypes between healthy human individuals. Profiled with immunoSEQ multiplex PCR; TCRdb holds only in-frame clones, not every one. The sample has 550,000 to 800,000 clones, about 74% seen once; the top ten hold approximately 1.8%. The specimen sequenced was memory CD4+ T cells sorted from blood. This sample's subset: CD45RA-negative fraction. The receptor set was obtained from a woman in her twenties or thirties in good health.

The CDR3 DNA is TGTGCCTGGAGTTACGCCGGGACGCCGTCCTACAATGAGCAGTTCTTC. Translating gives CAWSYAGTPSYNEQFF. The chain carries TRBV30 and TRBJ2-1; D is possibly TRBD1 or TRBD2 (5 bases each). V was trimmed by 2 bases and J by 1 base, leaving 15 bases between them. Per the germline V gene, CDR1 is GTSNPN and CDR2 is SVGIG (reference sequence). The CDR3 covers 16 residues.

The CDR3 loop reads CASSQLSGPGKETQYF. The CDR3 DNA reads TGTGCCAGCAGCCAGCTTAGCGGGCCGGGGAAAGAGACCCAGTACTTC. The chain has TRBV14 and TRBJ2-5, with 7 bases fitting TRBD2. The CDR3 has 16 amino acids. Per the germline V gene, CDR1 is SGHDN and CDR2 is FVKESK. Trimming cost V 3 bases and J 3 bases; bases outside gene matches: 10.

The chain is built from TRBV28 and TRBJ1-1; perhaps TRBD1 as D (6 bases). The CDR3 runs to 18 residues. Germline values: CDR1 MDHEN, CDR2 SYDVKM. Trimming took 4 bases from V and 0 from J, leaving 21 bases between them. This chain's CDR3 is CASSWGPRGSILNTEAFF. The CDR3 bases are TGTGCCAGCAGTTGGGGGCCACGAGGTTCTATTTTGAACACTGAAGCTTTCTTT.

This chain uses TRBV6-1 with TRBJ2-1; no definite D call. Trimming shortened V by 6 bases and J by 5 bases, and 14 bases separated the two germline ends. Germline V gene lookup returns CDR1 MNHNS and CDR2 SASEGT. This CDR3 is built from 14 residues. Here the CDR3 reads CASSGQFLNNEQFF. In nucleotides, the CDR3 is TGTGCCAGCAGCGGGCAGTTCTTAAACAATGAGCAGTTCTTC.

The gene calls are TRBV7-2 and TRBJ2-1; no definite D call. The CDR3 is 13 amino acids. Trimming pared 0 bases from V and 2 bases from J, leaving 2 bases between. CDR1 is SGHTA and CDR2 is FQGNSA in the germline V gene. CDR3 in amino acids: CASSLAAYNEQFF. CDR3 DNA sequence: TGTGCCAGCAGCTTAGCTGCCTACAATGAGCAGTTCTTC.

A few counts support this clone. This chain joins TRBV5-1 and TRBJ2-7; 7 nucleotides align to TRBD1. Germline assignment: CDR1 SGHRS and CDR2 YFSETQ. The CDR3 is 13 residues long. Germline trimming cut 5 bases from V and 6 bases from J; bases unmatched to any gene: 8. CDR3 sequence (DNA): TGCGCCAGCAGACCCGGGACAGAACTCGAGCAGTACTTC. It yields the protein CASRPGTELEQYF.

CDR3 residues: CATSPPQGSQPQHF. CDR3 coding DNA: TGTGCCACCTCGCCCCCACAGGGAAGTCAGCCCCAGCATTTT. The rearrangement joins TRBV7-8 to TRBJ1-5, with D tentatively TRBD1 (6 bases). Trimming left V 10 bases short and J 6 bases short, with 19 bases between. CDR1 and CDR2 (germline): SGHVS, FQNEAQ. The CDR3 runs to 14 residues.

CDR3: CASGGTSGRAYEQYF. The CDR3 DNA follows: TGTGCCAGTGGGGGGACTAGCGGGAGGGCCTACGAGCAGTACTTC. J is TRBJ2-7 and V is TRBV2; TRBD2 matches 16 bases. Germline values: CDR1 SNHLY, CDR2 FYNNEI. V shed 9 bases, J shed 2 bases, and the junction held 4 bases outside the gene matches. The length of the CDR3 is 15 residues.

Worth noting for this clone: Other DNA sequences from this sample encode an identical CDR3 as well. The chain links TRBV5-1 to TRBJ2-7; D is ambiguous. The germline CDR1 and CDR2 sequences are SGHRS and YFSETQ. There are 14 residues in the CDR3. V lost 4 bases and J lost 0, with 11 bases in between. The CDR3 coding sequence is TGCGCCAGCAGCCCAGGCGGAGCCTCCTACGAGCAGTACTTC. Amino acid sequence: CASSPGGASYEQYF.

V and J are TRBV27 and TRBJ2-5; 8 bases fit TRBD1. The J call may be faulty, since TRBJ2-7 better matches the DNA end. This CDR3 comprises 15 residues. CDR1 and CDR2 from the germline V gene are MNHEY and SMNVEV (reference sequence). The CDR3 here is CASSQPTGGWYEQYF. The CDR3 DNA is TGTGCCAGCAGTCAACCAACAGGGGGATGGTACGAGCAGTACTTC.

V is TRBV5-1 and J is TRBJ2-4, with no clear D. CDR1 and CDR2 from the germline V gene are SGHRS and YFSETQ. The CDR3 has 15 residues. V lost 0 bases and J 0 bases, leaving 7 bases between the germline ends. The DNA for the CDR3 is TGCGCCAGCAGCTTGGCCCCAGGAGCCAAAAACATTCAGTACTTC. This codes for CASSLAPGAKNIQYF.

This chain connects TRBV5-4 to TRBJ1-4; 7 nucleotides align to TRBD1. The trim removed 5 bases at V and 4 bases at J, leaving 5 bases unmatched. The CDR3 sequence is 14 residues long. Germline CDR1 is SGHNT and CDR2 is YYREEE (reference sequence). The CDR3: CASSRDRVNEKLFF. The CDR3 region has the DNA TGTGCCAGCAGTCGGGACAGAGTTAATGAAAAACTGTTTTTT.

This chain connects TRBV9 to TRBJ2-1; either TRBD1 or TRBD2 may supply D (6 bases each). This CDR3 has 16 amino acids. V was cut by 0 bases and J by 2 bases, with 12 bases left in between. Germline CDR1 reads SGDLS; CDR2 reads YYNGEE. This CDR3 is CASSVGGASPYNEQFF. The CDR3 coding sequence is TGTGCCAGCAGCGTAGGGGGGGCTAGCCCCTACAATGAGCAGTTCTTC.

This clone has more than one count but fewer than ten. The chain has TRBV5-1 and TRBJ2-2; no clear D gene. Trimming cost V 4 bases and J 2 bases, with 9 bases left between them. CDR3 size: 14 residues. Germline CDR1 SGHRS, CDR2 YFSETQ. CDR3 loop: CASSPPRNTGELFF. The CDR3 DNA sequence: TGCGCCAGCAGCCCCCCAAGAAACACCGGGGAGCTGTTTTTT.

The chain employs TRBV28 and TRBJ2-7; D is undetermined. Looked up from germline, CDR1 is MDHEN and CDR2 is SYDVKM. The CDR3 covers 17 residues. The V end lost 8 bases, the J end lost 2 bases, and 25 bases lay between the germline ends. The CDR3 nucleotides are TGTGCCAGCCCGCCAAGTTTCGCGGCCTTTCCCCCCTACGAGCAGTACTTC. It encodes CASPPSFAAFPPYEQYF.

The chain has TRBV5-1 and TRBJ2-1; 10 bases are shared with TRBD2. The germline V gene has CDR1 SGHRS and CDR2 YFSETQ. The CDR3 runs to 15 residues. J was trimmed by 6 bases and V by 5 bases; bases with no gene match: 8. CDR3 sequence: CASSPSGSPLNEQFF. The CDR3 DNA follows: TGCGCCAGCAGTCCTAGCGGGAGCCCCCTCAATGAGCAGTTCTTC.

The chain combines TRBV5-1 with TRBJ2-7; possibly TRBD1 or TRBD2 for D (5 bases each). Germline V gives CDR1 SGHRS, CDR2 YFSETQ. The length of the CDR3 is 14 residues. V was trimmed by 5 bases and J by 0 bases, leaving 12 bases between them. The CDR3 DNA sequence: TGCGCCAGCAGTCCAGACAGCGGCTCCTACGAGCAGTACTTC. Translating gives CASSPDSGSYEQYF.

In this sample, this clone turned up once. This sequence joins TRBV9 and TRBJ2-2; the D gene is possibly TRBD1 (6 bases). The germline V gene encodes CDR1 SGDLS and CDR2 YYNGEE. This CDR3 comprises 14 residues. V lost 8 bases, J lost 5 bases, and 16 bases lay in between. The CDR3 sequence: CASKGAGVTGELFF. In DNA form, the CDR3 reads TGTGCCAGTAAAGGGGCAGGGGTTACCGGGGAGCTGTTTTTT.

The chain employs TRBV14 and TRBJ1-3; TRBD1 agrees at 7 bases. This CDR3 region has 16 residues. Germline V gene lookup returns CDR1 SGHDN and CDR2 FVKESK. V lost 5 bases to trimming and J lost 4 bases; unmatched junction nucleotides: 11. The CDR3 region has the DNA TGTGCCAGCAGCTTCCTCCGACAGGGCCGGGGAAACACCATATATTTT. It codes for CASSFLRQGRGNTIYF.

In DNA form, the CDR3 reads TGCGCCAGCAGCTTGGTCGGGGCGGCGGAGACCCAGTACTTC. This translates into CASSLVGAAETQYF. The rearrangement links TRBV5-1 to TRBJ2-5; D tentatively reads TRBD1 or TRBD2 (5 bases each). V was pared by 0 bases and J by 5 bases, with 11 bases between. Germline V gene sequence: CDR1 SGHRS, CDR2 YFSETQ. The CDR3 runs 14 residues.

This clone was seen a few times. The rearrangement uses TRBV28 and TRBJ2-3; 14 nucleotides line up with TRBD2. CDR1 and CDR2 (germline): MDHEN, SYDVKM. The CDR3 has 15 residues. The V gene end was trimmed by 4 bases and the J gene end by 7 bases; junction bases not matched to a gene: 4. The CDR3 loop is CASSSGTSGSYTQYF. CDR3 DNA sequence: TGTGCCAGCAGTTCCGGGACTAGCGGGAGCTATACGCAGTATTTT.

This sequence joins TRBV7-3 and TRBJ2-3; D gene unclear. This CDR3 is built from 15 residues. V lost 5 bases and J 3 bases, leaving 15 bases between the germline ends. Germline CDR1 is SGHTA and CDR2 is FQGTGA. The CDR3 protein is CASSPAVGFTDTQYF. In nucleotides, the CDR3 is TGTGCCAGCAGCCCGGCGGTGGGGTTTACAGATACGCAGTATTTT.

Of note for this clone: One base away lies a much larger clone, so this may be a sequencing read error. CDR3: CASSRGLAGAYEQYF. CDR3 nucleotide sequence: TGCGCCAGCAGCCGGGGACTAGCGGGAGCCTACGAGCAGTACTTC. The rearrangement links TRBV5-1 to TRBJ2-7, with 14 nucleotides matching TRBD2. The CDR3 length is 15 residues. Germline V lookup: CDR1 SGHRS, CDR2 YFSETQ. J lost 2 bases, V lost 4 bases, and 2 bases had no gene match.

For this clone: In the same sample, other DNA sequences code for this CDR3. The chain recombines TRBV5-1 with TRBJ2-5; D is ambiguous. Germline loops: CDR1 SGHRS, CDR2 YFSETQ. CDR3 length: 14 amino acids. V dropped 0 bases and J dropped 1 base, with 7 bases sitting between them. This CDR3 reads CASSLASSQETQYF. The CDR3 region has the DNA TGCGCCAGCAGCTTGGCCTCCAGCCAAGAGACCCAGTACTTC.

In the case of this clone: The identical CDR3 is also encoded by other nucleotide sequences in the sample. V usage is TRBV18 and J usage is TRBJ1-1; 9 nucleotides match TRBD1. V lost 2 bases and J lost 3; bases outside the gene matches: 1. Germline V lookup: CDR1 KGHSH, CDR2 LQKENI. This CDR3 contains 14 residues. CDR3 amino acids: CASSPGQGHTEAFF. CDR3 DNA sequence: TGTGCCAGCTCACCAGGACAGGGGCACACTGAAGCTTTCTTT.

The J gene is TRBJ2-5, the V gene TRBV7-9; D gene ambiguous. The CDR3 has 15 residues. Germline V gene sequence: CDR1 SEHNR, CDR2 FQNEAQ (reference sequence). V dropped 5 bases and J dropped 5 bases, with 18 bases sitting between them. CDR3 sequence (DNA): TGTGCCAGCAGCCCCCAGGAGACGCCGGAGGAGACCCAGTACTTC. This translates into CASSPQETPEETQYF.